This paragraph reports one TCR beta chain. What this receptor recognizes is not known. Nothing much larger sits one base from this clone, and base qualities are not available. This entry comes from a study of blood T cell repertoires in COVID-19 (dated by TCRdb to about 2020). Study-wide context: Samples from collaborators originated in the United States, Italy and Spain and spanned both the acute and convalescent phases of COVID-19. The prospective study material was composed of cDNA or gDNA derived from T cells, B-cell-depleted T cells, or PBMCs. The dataset comprised deeply sampled blood TCRbeta repertoires from subjects exposed to, actively infected with, or recovered from COVID-19. The repertoires were released in a freely available public database intended as a resource for research on the immune response to SARS-CoV-2. Samples came from the ongoing ImmuneRACE study (first 160 participants) plus 1,254 subjects from 6 global collaborators. The sample metadata nearly always contained a de-identified subject ID, COVID-19 status, age in years and sex. HLA class I and class II types, where available, came from metadata supplied by the sample provider rather than from assay-based typing. Broad study findings and their caveats: The quantity of clinical and demographic metadata differed by source and by participant and was supplied without curation.

TCRbeta CDR3 regions were amplified from genomic DNA using the immunoSEQ Assay, a bias-controlled multiplex PCR. Turning to the authors' computational methods: Within the assay, amplification of reference gene primers was used to estimate how many nucleated cells each sample contained. To quantify the absolute abundance of each unique TCRbeta CDR3 rearrangement, sequence reads were collapsed and filtered. Productive Simpson clonality was computed per sample as the square root of Simpson's diversity index over productive rearrangements. Imported from immuneACCESS, the table was reduced by TCRdb to in-frame sequences with V and J called. These copies leave out some clones; in studies compared against another copy, an unresolved V gene accounts for under half, and the cause of the remainder is not known. Clonal size and the V and J genes are those of that table, whereas D and trimming came from the DNA. The sample data list 300,000 to 400,000 clones, and more than 85% of these were observed just once. Clones ranked in the top ten supply almost 4% of the sample.

Enrolling through a virtual design, the prospective study's participants ranged in age from roughly 18 to 90 years and lived across about two dozen United States geographic areas. To assign participants to cohorts, the prospective study relied on clinical history that participants themselves reported in a screening survey and a study questionnaire. A participant counted as exposed if, within 2 weeks of entering the study, that participant had been in contact with someone who had a PCR-confirmed or clinician-diagnosed COVID-19 case. In the prospective study, mobile phlebotomists collected whole blood, serum and a nasopharyngeal or oropharyngeal swab from each participant. Participants in the prospective study had the option to provide additional blood draws and questionnaires over an approximately two-month period. Prospective study blood samples were shipped either frozen or at room temperature before DNA extraction.

Sequences were obtained from PBMCs or T cells enriched from blood (not recorded which). The TCR originated in a woman aged 25-40 years who had been exposed to COVID-19.

The sequenced DNA: TGCGCCAGCAAATACGGGACAGATTATAATTCACCCCTCCACTTT. Translation gives CASKYGTDYNSPLHF. The chain is made from TRBV5-1 and TRBJ1-6; 7 bases in the middle match TRBD1. Measured from the cysteine to the phenylalanine, the CDR3 is 15 residues long. CDR3 DNA only is kept here, 45 bases in frame from base 1. The junction shows trimming of 6 bases on V and 4 bases on J, and the gene matches do not reach 7 bases of it. Taken from the germline V gene, the CDR1 and CDR2 loops are SGHRS and YFSETQ.